These T cell receptor beta chains were read from a single sample in a study of T cell responses to AZD1222 COVID-19 vaccine. Using immunoSEQ multiplex PCR, the repertoire was profiled, and TCRdb retains in-frame clones only, with some absent. The repertoire includes 80,000 to 100,000 clones, 85% to 90% of them detected once, and 2.5% sits in the top ten. Sequencing used peripheral blood, obtained 28 days after the second AZD1222 dose. These receptors all stem from an adult who received the AZD1222 COVID-19 vaccine. Each CDR3 is given with its conserved first and last residue. A D gene is named only where the DNA matches it firmly. Not every row has a clone size; where given, it reads once, few, many or a size class.

>NA|TRBD2|TRBV20-1|TRBJ2-4
TGCAGTGCTAGTAGCGGACTAGCAACCGATTCCAAAAACATTCAGTACTTC
CSASSGLATDSKNIQYF
>few|NA|TRBV12-3/TRBV12-4|TRBJ1-1
TGTGCCAGCAGTTTAAGGCAAGGTGAAGCTTTCTTT
CASSLRQGEAFF
>NA|TRBD1|TRBV23-1|TRBJ2-7
TGCGCCAGCAGTCAAGATTGGGACAGGGTTTTATGGCAGTACTTC
CASSQDWDRVLWQYF
>NA|TRBD2|TRBV12-3/TRBV12-4|TRBJ2-2
TGTGCCAGCAGTTTAGGGATAGCGGGAGGGCTGTTTTTT
CASSLGIAGGLFF
>NA|NA|TRBV9|TRBJ1-1
TGTGCCAGCAGCCCCCGGGCAGCTATGAACACTGAAGCTTTCTTT
CASSPRAAMNTEAFF
>NA|TRBD1|TRBV10-1|TRBJ2-1
TGCGCCAGCAGTACAGGGGCCTACAATGAGCAGTTCTTC
CASSTGAYNEQFF
>NA|TRBD1|TRBV19|TRBJ1-1
TGTGCCAGTAGTACCCTCACCACAGGGGGAATCACTGAAGCTTTCTTT
CASSTLTTGGITEAFF
>NA|TRBD1|TRBV27|TRBJ1-4
TGTGCCAGCAGTTGGAGGGGGCCTTCTAATGAAAAACTGTTTTTT
CASSWRGPSNEKLFF
>NA|NA|TRBV6-5|TRBJ2-5
TGTGCCAGCGGGGCCAGGAGCGCCAGTCCCCAGTACTTC
CASGARSASPQYF
>NA|TRBD2|TRBV29-1|TRBJ2-1
TGCAGCGTTGGGTCTAGCGGGGGCCACACCTACAATGAGCAGTTCTTC
CSVGSSGGHTYNEQFF
>NA|NA|TRBV4-2|TRBJ2-5
TGTGCCAGCAGCGAGGCCCCGCAAGAGACCCAGTACTTC
CASSEAPQETQYF
>NA|TRBD2|TRBV5-1|TRBJ2-3
TGCGCCAGCAGCTTGTCGCTAGCGGACACAGATACGCAGTATTTT
CASSLSLADTDTQYF
>NA|NA|TRBV27|TRBJ1-1
TGTGCCAGCAGTTTATCGGCAGGGCTGAACACTGAAGCTTTCTTT
CASSLSAGLNTEAFF
>NA|TRBD2|TRBV19|TRBJ2-1
TGTGCCAGTAGTATAGGGTTAACTAGCGGGAGTTTGGATGAGCAGTTCTTC
CASSIGLTSGSLDEQFF
>once|NA|TRBV19|TRBJ1-3
TGTGCTATCGTCTCTGGAAACACCATATATTTT
CAIVSGNTIYF
>NA|NA|TRBV27|TRBJ2-3
TGTGCCAGCAGTTTAGCTGCGGCGCGCACAGATACGCAGTATTTT
CASSLAAARTDTQYF
>NA|TRBD2|TRBV4-1|TRBJ2-1
TGCGCCAGCAGCCACCTAAAGGGATGGTCGACTAGCACGGGACCAACTATCAATGAGCAGTTCTTC
CASSHLKGWSTSTGPTINEQFF
>NA|NA|TRBV11-2|TRBJ2-7
TGTGCCAGCAGCTTAGGTCTCACAGGGACCTACGAGCAGTACTTC
CASSLGLTGTYEQYF
>few|NA|TRBV15|TRBJ1-1
TGTGCCACCAGCTTGGGTGTGTGGGCTGAAGCTTTCTTT
CATSLGVWAEAFF
>NA|NA|TRBV6-2/TRBV6-3|TRBJ2-7
TGTGCCAGCAGTTACCCCACGGGGTCCTCCTACGAGCAGTACTTC
CASSYPTGSSYEQYF
>NA|NA|TRBV30|TRBJ1-2
TGTGCCTGGACAGGGCCCCACGGCTATGGCTACACCTTC
CAWTGPHGYGYTF
>NA|NA|TRBV10-3|TRBJ1-2
TGTGCCATCAGTGAGTCGATTCAGGGAACTAACTATGGCTACACCTTC
CAISESIQGTNYGYTF
>NA|NA|TRBV7-6|TRBJ2-3
TGTGCCAGCAGCATGGGACCATCGAGTACGCAGTATTTT
CASSMGPSSTQYF
>once|TRBD2|TRBV6-5|TRBJ2-1
TGTGCCAGCAGGACTAGCGGGGGCAATGAGCAGTTCTTC
CASRTSGGNEQFF